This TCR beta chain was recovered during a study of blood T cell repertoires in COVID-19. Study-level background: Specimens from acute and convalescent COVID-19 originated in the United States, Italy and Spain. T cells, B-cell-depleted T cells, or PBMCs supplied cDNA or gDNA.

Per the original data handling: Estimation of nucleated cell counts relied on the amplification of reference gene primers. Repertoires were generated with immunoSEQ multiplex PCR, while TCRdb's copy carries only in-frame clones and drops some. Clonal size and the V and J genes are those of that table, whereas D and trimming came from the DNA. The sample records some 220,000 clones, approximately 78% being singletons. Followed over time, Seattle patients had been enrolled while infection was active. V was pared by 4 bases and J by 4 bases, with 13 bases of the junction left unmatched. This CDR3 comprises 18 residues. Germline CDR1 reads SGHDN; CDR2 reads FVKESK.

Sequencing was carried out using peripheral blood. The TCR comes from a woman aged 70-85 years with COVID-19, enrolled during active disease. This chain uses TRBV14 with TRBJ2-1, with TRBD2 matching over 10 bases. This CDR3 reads CASSLSNSPGLAYNEQFF. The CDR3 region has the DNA TGTGCCAGCAGCCTATCCAATAGTCCGGGACTAGCGTACAATGAGCAGTTCTTC.